A single sample is the source of the 18 T cell receptor beta chains below, sequenced in a study of blood T cell repertoires in COVID-19 (dated by TCRdb to 2018 to 2021). Libraries were made using the immunoSEQ multiplex PCR assay. The source is immuneACCESS, and TCRdb retained only in-frame sequences with V and J called. Part of the clones is not carried over; for the studies checked, unresolved V genes explain less than half of this, and the remainder is unexplained. This sample lists roughly 160,000 clones; more than 80% were detected once. The top ten hold about 12% of the sample. The material sequenced was PBMCs or T cells enriched from blood (not recorded which). These receptor sequences come from a man in his fifties or sixties who had recovered from COVID-19.

V usage is TRBV27 and J usage is TRBJ2-1, with TRBD1 matching over 7 bases. V was clipped by 5 bases and J by 4 bases; unmatched bases: 8. CDR3 length equals 15 residues. Germline V gene lookup returns CDR1 MNHEY and CDR2 SMNVEV (reference sequence). CDR3 amino acids: CASSGRDRLYNEQFF. The CDR3 nucleotides are TGTGCCAGCAGTGGCCGGGACAGATTGTACAATGAGCAGTTCTTC.

The CDR3 here is CASSLDRRVEKLFF. The DNA of the CDR3 is TGTGCCAGCAGCTTAGACAGGAGGGTTGAAAAACTGTTTTTT. The J gene is TRBJ1-4, the V gene TRBV11-2; no firm D call. Trimming shortened V by 0 bases and J by 7 bases, and 9 bases separated the two germline ends. Per germline, CDR1 SGHAT and CDR2 FQNNGV. The CDR3 is 14 amino acids.

The gene calls are TRBV27 and TRBJ1-5, with D possibly being TRBD1 (6 bases). Trimming took off 7 bases at V and 5 bases at J, with 21 bases between the two ends. Germline V CDR1 and CDR2: MNHEY, SMNVEV (reference sequence). The CDR3 length is 16 residues. DNA for the CDR3: TGTGCCAGCAACAAGCCTACAGGGAAAGCAGATCAGCCCCAGCATTTT. Amino acid sequence: CASNKPTGKADQPQHF.

The rearrangement uses TRBV6-2 or TRBV6-3 and TRBJ1-5, with TRBD1 matching over 8 bases. V lost 2 bases, J lost 2 bases, and 2 bases stayed unmatched. From germline, CDR1 is MNHEY and CDR2 SVGEGT. The CDR3 extends over 15 amino acids. The CDR3: CASSYPGGGNQPQHF. The DNA for the CDR3 is TGTGCCAGCAGTTACCCAGGGGGCGGCAATCAGCCCCAGCATTTT.

V usage is TRBV11-2 and J usage is TRBJ1-1; the D gene is possibly TRBD1 (5 bases). The germline V and J ends were trimmed by 0 bases and 8 bases, with 10 bases remaining between them. In germline, CDR1 is SGHAT, CDR2 FQNNGV. The length of the CDR3 is 13 residues. The CDR3 sequence is CASSLDPAGEAFF. Written as DNA, the CDR3 is TGTGCCAGCAGCTTAGACCCGGCAGGGGAAGCTTTCTTT.

CDR3 loop: CASRNGGAGYGYTF. The CDR3 DNA follows: TGCGCCAGCAGGAACGGGGGGGCAGGCTATGGCTACACCTTC. The rearrangement uses TRBV5-1 and TRBJ1-2, with D tentatively TRBD1 (6 bases). V was pared by 5 bases and J by 4 bases, with 15 bases between. The CDR3 is 14 amino acids. Germline CDR1 SGHRS, CDR2 YFSETQ.

Comment on this clone: This CDR3 is also generated by other DNA sequences in the sample. This sequence joins TRBV9 and TRBJ1-4, with 7 positions matching TRBD1. Germline V gene lookup returns CDR1 SGDLS and CDR2 YYNGEE. The CDR3 is made up of 15 amino acids. The V and J ends lost 0 bases and 5 bases, in that order; junction bases with no gene match: 4. CDR3 sequence: CASSVGQGGNEKLFF. CDR3 DNA sequence: TGTGCCAGCAGCGTAGGACAGGGCGGCAATGAAAAACTGTTTTTT.

The chain links TRBV20-1 to TRBJ1-2; TRBD1 matches at 9 bases. Per germline, CDR1 DFQATT and CDR2 SNEGSKA (reference sequence). V lost 3 bases and J lost 1; bases outside the gene matches: 3. The CDR3 is 14 amino acids. The CDR3 region is CSASPGQGNYGYTF. CDR3 DNA: TGCAGTGCTAGTCCGGGACAGGGTAACTATGGCTACACCTTC.

The chain is built from TRBV29-1 and TRBJ1-1; 8 nucleotides align to TRBD1. In germline, CDR1 is SQVTM, CDR2 ANQGSEA. With 5 bases clipped from V and 0 bases from J, the junction kept 5 bases outside the gene matches. The CDR3 contains 14 residues. The CDR3, as DNA: TGCAGCGTTCGGACAGGGTCTATGAACACTGAAGCTTTCTTT. It yields the protein CSVRTGSMNTEAFF.

This chain's CDR3 is CASSDRDKGNQPQHF. In DNA, the CDR3 is TGTGCCAGTAGTGACCGGGATAAGGGCAATCAGCCCCAGCATTTT. This chain joins TRBV19 and TRBJ1-5; D gene uncertain. V lost 5 bases, J lost 2 bases, and 13 bases lay in between. The CDR3 contains 15 residues. Germline CDR1 LNHDA, CDR2 SQIVND (reference sequence).

V gene TRBV14 combines with J gene TRBJ2-7; D gene unclear. V dropped 1 base and J dropped 3 bases, with 19 bases sitting between them. Germline V CDR1 and CDR2: SGHDN, FVKESK. The CDR3 loop spans 17 amino acids. In DNA, the CDR3 is TGTGCCAGCAGCCAAGGCCACCCCGGCGGAGCCCACTACGAGCAGTACTTC. Its translation: CASSQGHPGGAHYEQYF.

The chain links TRBV29-1 to TRBJ2-7, with 15 nucleotides matching TRBD2. Trimming at V came to 5 bases and at J to 7 bases, leaving 12 bases not matched to a gene. Germline V gives CDR1 SQVTM, CDR2 ANQGSEA. There are 16 residues in the CDR3. This chain's CDR3 is CSVSKSGLAGGREQYF. In DNA form, the CDR3 reads TGCAGCGTTTCTAAAAGTGGACTAGCGGGGGGGCGGGAGCAGTACTTC.

This chain connects TRBV12-3 or TRBV12-4 to TRBJ2-1; unclear D gene. V was clipped by 2 bases and J by 10 bases, with 6 bases between them. The CDR3 loop spans 11 amino acids. CDR3 in amino acids: CASSLRREQFF. CDR3 coding DNA: TGTGCCAGCAGTTTACGTAGAGAGCAGTTCTTC.

For this clone: Other nucleotide sequences from this sample produce the same CDR3. This sequence joins TRBV5-1 and TRBJ2-5; TRBD2 matches 8 bases. In germline, CDR1 is SGHRS, CDR2 YFSETQ. J was trimmed by 4 bases and V by 3 bases; bases with no gene match: 5. There are 14 residues in the CDR3. The CDR3 coding sequence is TGCGCCAGCAGCTCTAAACGGGGGGGAGAGACCCAGTACTTC. The encoded protein is CASSSKRGGETQYF.

The chain has TRBV5-1 and TRBJ2-7; tentatively, D is TRBD2 (7 bases). The germline V gene has CDR1 SGHRS and CDR2 YFSETQ. The CDR3 is made up of 14 amino acids. Trimming removed 0 bases at V and 5 bases at J, with 12 bases between. The CDR3 here is CASSLVGGGNEQYF. In DNA, the CDR3 is TGCGCCAGCAGCTTGGTGGGCGGGGGCAACGAGCAGTACTTC.

The chain joins TRBV7-8 to TRBJ1-4; 7 nucleotides agree with TRBD1. The CDR3 is 16 amino acids. The germline CDR1 and CDR2 sequences are SGHVS and FQNEAQ. J was trimmed by 0 bases and V by 5 bases; bases with no gene match: 6. The CDR3 loop reads CASSRQGGATNEKLFF. The CDR3 DNA reads TGTGCCAGCAGCAGACAGGGTGGGGCAACTAATGAAAAACTGTTTTTT.

V usage is TRBV19 and J usage is TRBJ2-3, with D perhaps TRBD1 (6 bases). V was pared by 6 bases and J by 3 bases, with 13 bases between. The CDR3 consists of 14 residues. Germline CDR1 reads LNHDA; CDR2 reads SQIVND (reference sequence). CDR3 in amino acids: CASSDRFLTDTQYF. The CDR3 bases are TGTGCCAGTAGCGACAGGTTCCTTACAGATACGCAGTATTTT.

CDR3 nucleotide sequence: TGTGCCAGTAGACATAGAGGATTCTATGGCTACACCTTC. Its protein is CASRHRGFYGYTF. The chain is built from TRBV19 and TRBJ1-2; D gene unclear. V was trimmed by 6 bases and J by 4 bases, leaving 12 bases between them. The CDR3 loop spans 13 amino acids. Germline loops: CDR1 LNHDA, CDR2 SQIVND (reference sequence).